A single TCR beta chain is shown here with its context. Trimming took off 3 bases at V and 3 bases at J, with 8 bases between the two ends. Per germline, CDR1 MNHNS and CDR2 SASEGT. This CDR3 is built from 13 residues. Only in-frame clones appear in the TCRdb table, and some are missing; sequencing was by immunoSEQ multiplex PCR. The sample has 55,000 to 75,000 clones, 91% seen once. The data belong to a study of T cell changes during pregnancy in multiple sclerosis. The receptor comes from a female donor in good health, enrolled as a control in a pregnancy study. The chain has TRBV6-1 and TRBJ1-1; D is perhaps TRBD1 (6 bases). The sample consisted of peripheral blood, taken in the third trimester of pregnancy. The CDR3 DNA follows: TGTGCCAGCAGTGAGGGGGCGCACACTGAAGCTTTCTTT. It encodes CASSEGAHTEAFF.